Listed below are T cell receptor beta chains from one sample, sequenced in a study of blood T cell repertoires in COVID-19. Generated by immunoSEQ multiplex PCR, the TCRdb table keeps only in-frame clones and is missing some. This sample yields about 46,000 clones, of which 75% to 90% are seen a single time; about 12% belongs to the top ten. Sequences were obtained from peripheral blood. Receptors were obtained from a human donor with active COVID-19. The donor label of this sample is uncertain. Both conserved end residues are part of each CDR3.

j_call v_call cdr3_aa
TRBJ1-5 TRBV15 CATSRTQQGYQPQHF
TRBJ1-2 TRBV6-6 CASRRYEILRDYGYTF
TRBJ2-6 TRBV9 CASSALWTSSGANVLTF
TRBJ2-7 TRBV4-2 CASVGKNADEQYF
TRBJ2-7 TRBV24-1 CATSDGSSYEQYF
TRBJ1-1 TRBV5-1 CASSWGGSTEAFF
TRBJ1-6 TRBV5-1 CASSFFYSGNSPLHF
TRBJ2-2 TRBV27 CASSFHPGQGPGELFF
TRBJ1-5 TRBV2 CASSAGQTSNQPQHF
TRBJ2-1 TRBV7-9 CASSPTREAESDEQFF
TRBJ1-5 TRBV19 CATLAGGNQPQHF
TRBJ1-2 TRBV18 CASSTLNLGQDGYTF
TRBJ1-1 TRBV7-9 CASSVSRGTEAFF
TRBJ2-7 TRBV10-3 CAISESIGGTLYEQYF
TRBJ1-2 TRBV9 CASSVAETGLFYGYTF
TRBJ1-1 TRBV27 CASSLMAGATEAFF
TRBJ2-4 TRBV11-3 CASSIQGGIQYF
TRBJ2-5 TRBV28 CASSPRGLETQYF